The sequence of this TCR beta chain was determined in a study of shared clonotypes between healthy human individuals. Overall study context: Sampling drew on donors who were a couple of women and three men aged 18 to 49.

This clone was seen at least ten times. The V end lost 6 bases, the J end lost 1 base, and 20 bases lay between the germline ends. Germline V lookup: CDR1 MDHEN, CDR2 SYDVKM. This CDR3 has 17 amino acids. Execution of the assay was at deep level. Some clones are missing from TCRdb's copy, which holds only in-frame ones; the method was immunoSEQ multiplex PCR. The sample comprises about 980,000 clones, over 75% of which are singletons, and over 1.3% rests with the top ten. Every contributor of samples was a Caucasian grown-up residing in Nashville, Tennessee. Sequencing used memory CD4+ T cells sorted from blood. Subset indicated: CD45RA-negative fraction. V usage is TRBV28 and J usage is TRBJ2-3; tentative D call: TRBD2 (7 bases). The sequence came from a man between 18 and 35 years old in good health. The CDR3 DNA sequence: TGTGCCAGCAGCCCGTTCTTGGGGGGGGCCGGCACAGATACGCAGTATTTT. Translation: CASSPFLGGAGTDTQYF.